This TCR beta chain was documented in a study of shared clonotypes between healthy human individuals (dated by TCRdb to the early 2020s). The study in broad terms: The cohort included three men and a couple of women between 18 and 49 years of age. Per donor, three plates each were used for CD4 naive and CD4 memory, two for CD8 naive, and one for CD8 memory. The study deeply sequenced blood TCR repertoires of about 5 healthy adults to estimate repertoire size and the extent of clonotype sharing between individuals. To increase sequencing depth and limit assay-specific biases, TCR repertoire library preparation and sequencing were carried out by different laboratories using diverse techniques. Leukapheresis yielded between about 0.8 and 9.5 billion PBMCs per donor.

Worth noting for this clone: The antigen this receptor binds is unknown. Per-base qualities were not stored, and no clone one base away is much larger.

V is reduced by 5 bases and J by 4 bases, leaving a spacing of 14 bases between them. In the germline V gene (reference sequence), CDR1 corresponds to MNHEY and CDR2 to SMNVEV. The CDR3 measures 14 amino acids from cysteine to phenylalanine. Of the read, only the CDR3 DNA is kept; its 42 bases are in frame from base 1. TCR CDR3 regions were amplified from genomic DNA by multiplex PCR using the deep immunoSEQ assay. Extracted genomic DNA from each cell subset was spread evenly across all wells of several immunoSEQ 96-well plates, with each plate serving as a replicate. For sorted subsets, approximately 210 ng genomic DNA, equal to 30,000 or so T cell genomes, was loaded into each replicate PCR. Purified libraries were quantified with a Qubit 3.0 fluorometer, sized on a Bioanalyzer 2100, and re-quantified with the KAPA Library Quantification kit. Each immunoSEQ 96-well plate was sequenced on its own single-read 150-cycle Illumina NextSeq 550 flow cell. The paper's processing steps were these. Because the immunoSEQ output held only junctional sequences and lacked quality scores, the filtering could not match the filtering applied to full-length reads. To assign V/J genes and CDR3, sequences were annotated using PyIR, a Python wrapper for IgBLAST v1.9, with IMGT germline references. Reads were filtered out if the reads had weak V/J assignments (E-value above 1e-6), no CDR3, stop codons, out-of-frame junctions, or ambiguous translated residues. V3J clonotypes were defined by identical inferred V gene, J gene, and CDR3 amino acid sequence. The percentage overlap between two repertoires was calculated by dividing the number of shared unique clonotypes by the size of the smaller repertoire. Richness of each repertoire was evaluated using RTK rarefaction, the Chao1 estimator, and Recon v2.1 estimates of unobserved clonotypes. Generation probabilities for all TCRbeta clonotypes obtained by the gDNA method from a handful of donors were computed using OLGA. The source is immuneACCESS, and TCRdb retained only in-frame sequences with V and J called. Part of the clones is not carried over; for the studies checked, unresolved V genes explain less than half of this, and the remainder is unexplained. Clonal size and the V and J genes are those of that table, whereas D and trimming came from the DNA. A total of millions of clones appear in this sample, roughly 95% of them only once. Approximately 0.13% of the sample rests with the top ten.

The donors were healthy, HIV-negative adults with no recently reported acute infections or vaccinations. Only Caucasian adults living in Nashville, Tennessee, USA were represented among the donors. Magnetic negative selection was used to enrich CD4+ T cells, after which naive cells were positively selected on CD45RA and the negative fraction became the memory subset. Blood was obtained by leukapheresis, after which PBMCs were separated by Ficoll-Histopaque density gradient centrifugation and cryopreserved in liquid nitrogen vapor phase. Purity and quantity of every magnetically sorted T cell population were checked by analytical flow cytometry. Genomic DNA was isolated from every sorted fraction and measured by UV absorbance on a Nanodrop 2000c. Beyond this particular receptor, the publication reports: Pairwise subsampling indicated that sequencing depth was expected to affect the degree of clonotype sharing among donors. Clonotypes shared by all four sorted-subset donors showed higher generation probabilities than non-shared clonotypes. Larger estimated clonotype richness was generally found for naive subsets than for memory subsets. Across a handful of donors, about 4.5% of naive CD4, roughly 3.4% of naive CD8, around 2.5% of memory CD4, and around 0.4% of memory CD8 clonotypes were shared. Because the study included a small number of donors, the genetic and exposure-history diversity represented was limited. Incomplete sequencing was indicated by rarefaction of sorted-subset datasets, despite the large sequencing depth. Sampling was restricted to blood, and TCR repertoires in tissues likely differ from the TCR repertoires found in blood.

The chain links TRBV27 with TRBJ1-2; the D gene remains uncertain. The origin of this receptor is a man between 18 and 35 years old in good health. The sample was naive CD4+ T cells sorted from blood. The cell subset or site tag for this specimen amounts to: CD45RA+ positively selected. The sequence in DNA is TGTGCCAGCAGTCTCAATGGGTCTCCCTATGGCTACACCTTC. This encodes CASSLNGSPYGYTF.